This T cell receptor beta chain was captured by sequencing in a study of CD8+ T cells in alopecia areata. Study overall: Those treated were given oral tofacitinib at 5 to 10 mg twice daily.

Once RNA had been extracted, it was reverse transcribed into cDNA to act as the sequencing template. Profiling relied on immunoSEQ multiplex PCR, and the TCRdb table lists in-frame clones only, not all of them. The profile shows about 150,000 clones, 45% to 55% of them singletons. The germline V gene encodes CDR1 SQVTM and CDR2 ANQGSEA. V shed 5 bases and J shed 7 bases, with 14 bases lying between them. The CDR3 loop spans 12 amino acids. Researchers gathered lesional scalp punch biopsies and peripheral blood from patients with alopecia areata. The V gene is TRBV29-1, the J gene TRBJ1-1; a weak D match, TRBD1 (6 bases). The clonotype was recovered from a human donor with alopecia areata. The sample was CD8+ T cells sorted from blood, taken at week 0. The CDR3 DNA reads as TGCAGCGTTCATCAGGGGCTGGGTGAAGCTTTCTTT. Protein sequence: CSVHQGLGEAFF.